This T cell receptor (beta chain) was captured by sequencing in a study of Graves' ophthalmopathy and Graves' hyperthyroidism. Transcripts of RNA were the source for amplifying TCR beta CDR3 regions. First-round RT-PCR used HTBI primers; second-round multiplex PCR followed. Each CDR3 protein gets one entry after TCRdb re-called the multiplex PCR reads with MiXCR. The sample consists of 500,000 to 800,000 distinct CDR3 sequences, about two fifths of them appearing once. General study results and limits: Ophthalmopathy and stable hyperthyroidism were discriminated by a 13-signature model, with about 90% sensitivity and about 76% specificity.

At least ten counts were recorded for this clonotype. Its antigen is still unknown. In germline, CDR1 is SQVTM, CDR2 ANQGSEA. The CDR3 is made up of 12 amino acids. Trimming stripped 7 bases from V and 3 bases from J, with 12 bases between. The source is an adult man with Graves' ophthalmopathy. The chain combines TRBV29-1 with TRBJ1-1; possible D gene TRBD1, 6 bases. Material: peripheral blood. The CDR3, as DNA: TGCAGCGCCGGAAGGGGGGACACTGAAGCTTTCTTT. This encodes CSAGRGDTEAFF.